Presented here are 20 T cell receptor beta chains from one specimen sequenced in a study of long-term antiretroviral therapy in people with HIV. The immunoSEQ assay was v3.0, run at survey level. This table comes from immunoSEQ multiplex PCR, and its TCRdb copy is limited to in-frame clones, with some not included. The profile shows 30,000 to 40,000 clones, almost 85% of them singletons. The sequencing used unsorted PBMCs, collected about 3.3 years after starting antiretroviral therapy. The receptor source for this set is a man between 18 and 29 years old with HIV.

The rearrangement joins TRBV6-6 to TRBJ2-7, with D unclear. Germline V gene data show CDR1 as MNHNY and CDR2 as SVGAGI (reference sequence). The CDR3 covers 13 residues. Between the trimmed V and J ends, which lost 3 bases and 0 bases, there was a span of 6 bases. Here the CDR3 DNA reads TGTGCCAGCAGTTATATCCTCTCCTACGAGCAGTACTTC. This sequence encodes CASSYILSYEQYF.

The CDR3 protein is CASSEGQITDTQYF. The CDR3 DNA is TGTGCCAGCAGTGAAGGTCAGATCACAGATACGCAGTATTTT. This chain links TRBV25-1 with TRBJ2-3; the D is unclear. There are 14 residues in the CDR3. From germline, CDR1 is MGHDK and CDR2 SYGVNS. Trimming took off 2 bases at V and 2 bases at J, with 8 bases between the two ends.

V usage is TRBV27 and J usage is TRBJ1-5, with TRBD1 matching 9 bases. CDR3 length: 16 residues. V shed 8 bases, J shed 1 base, and the junction held 9 bases outside the gene matches. The germline V gene has CDR1 MNHEY and CDR2 SMNVEV (reference sequence). The CDR3 nucleotides are TGTGCCAGCTCCAGGACAGGGGAATCGAGCAATCAGCCCCAGCATTTT. Its protein product is CASSRTGESSNQPQHF.

The rearrangement links TRBV9 to TRBJ2-3; D remains unclear. V dropped 3 bases and J dropped 2 bases, with 10 bases sitting between them. This CDR3 has 14 amino acids. Germline CDR1 SGDLS, CDR2 YYNGEE. Here the CDR3 reads CASSDEDHTDTQYF. CDR3 in DNA: TGTGCCAGCAGCGACGAGGATCACACAGATACGCAGTATTTT.

The chain uses TRBV27 and TRBJ1-2, with a weak D call TRBD1 (6 bases). Germline values: CDR1 MNHEY, CDR2 SMNVEV (reference sequence). The V end lost 7 bases, the J end lost 7 bases, and 19 bases lay between the germline ends. The CDR3 sequence is 14 residues long. The CDR3 region has the DNA TGTGCCAGCACTCAAGTGGGGGGGGCTGGTGGCTACACCTTC. This codes for CASTQVGGAGGYTF.

The CDR3 sequence: CASSLRGQGNTGELFF. DNA for the CDR3: TGCGCCAGCAGCCTGAGGGGTCAGGGGAACACCGGGGAGCTGTTTTTT. The rearrangement uses TRBV5-1 and TRBJ2-2; possibly TRBD1 or TRBD2 for D (5 bases each). The CDR3 runs to 16 residues. V was cut by 4 bases and J by 1 base, with 14 bases left in between. Germline CDR1 SGHRS, CDR2 YFSETQ.

This clone was detected only once. V and J are TRBV19 and TRBJ2-7; D might be TRBD2 (6 bases). The CDR3 has 17 residues. Trimming stripped 7 bases from V and 2 bases from J, with 24 bases between. Germline CDR1 LNHDA, CDR2 SQIVND (reference sequence). In DNA, the CDR3 is TGTGCCAGTACCCCACGAGGGGAGGACTTAATACCCTACGAGCAGTACTTC. Amino acids: CASTPRGEDLIPYEQYF.

This clone was recorded only once. The chain carries TRBV5-1 and TRBJ2-2; 7 bases line up with TRBD1. CDR1 SGHRS and CDR2 YFSETQ come from the germline V gene. J gave up 6 bases and V 4 bases, and 15 bases lay outside the gene matches. The length of the CDR3 is 17 residues. CDR3 sequence: CASSESRTGLGAGELFF. CDR3 DNA: TGCGCCAGCAGCGAATCACGGACAGGTCTAGGGGCCGGGGAGCTGTTTTTT.

The rearrangement links TRBV27 to TRBJ2-1, with D possibly being TRBD2 (6 bases). The CDR3 loop spans 14 amino acids. V was cut by 3 bases and J by 3 bases, with 9 bases left in between. In germline, CDR1 is MNHEY, CDR2 SMNVEV (reference sequence). CDR3 sequence: CASSFRDFYNEQFF. The CDR3 DNA follows: TGTGCCAGCAGTTTTCGGGACTTCTACAATGAGCAGTTCTTC.

This rearrangement joins TRBV4-1 to TRBJ1-4; 9 bases align to TRBD1. J was trimmed by 5 bases and V by 4 bases; bases with no gene match: 5. The CDR3 sequence is 15 residues long. CDR1 is MGHRA, CDR2 YSYEKL, per germline. The DNA for the CDR3 is TGCGCCAGCAGCCCTTCCGGGACAGGGAATGAAAAACTGTTTTTT. It translates to CASSPSGTGNEKLFF.

The gene calls are TRBV7-2 and TRBJ1-1, with D hard to call. The germline gives CDR1 SGHTA, CDR2 FQGNSA. The CDR3 has 14 amino acids. The V and J ends lost 1 base and 1 base respectively, with 7 bases between them. DNA for the CDR3: TGTGCCAGCAGCTTAGGACAAAAGAACACTGAAGCTTTCTTT. Translation gives CASSLGQKNTEAFF.

The chain combines TRBV5-1 with TRBJ1-1; 7 nucleotides line up with TRBD1. The germline CDR1 and CDR2 sequences are SGHRS and YFSETQ. After removal of 4 bases from V and 6 bases from J, the junction contained 9 bases not matched to a gene. This CDR3 has 14 residues. The CDR3, as DNA: TGCGCCAGCAGCCGAGGGGGCCTAGAGGCTGAAGCTTTCTTT. Its protein is CASSRGGLEAEAFF.

This chain links TRBV15 with TRBJ1-2; 8 bases map to TRBD1. This CDR3 is built from 17 residues. CDR1 is LNHNV and CDR2 is YYDKDF in the germline V gene (reference sequence). The trim removed 3 bases at V and 2 bases at J, leaving 11 bases unmatched. CDR3 in amino acids: CATSSRRARTGNYGYTF. The CDR3 nucleotides read TGTGCCACCAGCAGCCGAAGAGCCCGGACAGGGAACTATGGCTACACCTTC.

This chain uses TRBV19 with TRBJ1-2; possibly TRBD1 for D (5 bases). The CDR3 has 15 residues. Per germline, CDR1 LNHDA and CDR2 SQIVND (reference sequence). Deletions cut 5 bases from V and 7 bases from J, with 20 bases between. CDR3 sequence (DNA): TGTGCCAGTAGTTCCCAAGACAGCCCCCAGACTGGCTACACCTTC. This codes for CASSSQDSPQTGYTF.

The rearrangement links TRBV4-1 to TRBJ2-5; 7 bases line up with TRBD2. In germline, CDR1 is MGHRA, CDR2 YSYEKL. The junction had 12 bases not matched to a gene; V was cut back by 3 bases and J by 5 bases. CDR3 length equals 16 residues. CDR3 in amino acids: CASSQEILAPRETQYF. The CDR3 nucleotides are TGCGCCAGCAGCCAGGAGATACTAGCGCCTCGGGAGACCCAGTACTTC.

V is TRBV2 and J is TRBJ1-2; maybe TRBD1 (5 bases). Germline-derived CDR1 and CDR2 are SNHLY and FYNNEI. V lost 7 bases and J 2 bases, leaving 17 bases between the germline ends. The CDR3 extends over 15 amino acids. CDR3 residues: CASIGWQGSNYGYTF. In DNA form, the CDR3 reads TGTGCCAGCATCGGCTGGCAGGGATCAAACTATGGCTACACCTTC.

The chain links TRBV9 to TRBJ2-7; no reliable D call. This CDR3 region has 14 residues. CDR1 is SGDLS and CDR2 is YYNGEE in the germline V gene. Trimming left V 4 bases short and J 1 base short, with 12 bases between. The CDR3 region is CASSPHRASYEQYF. For the CDR3, the DNA is TGTGCCAGCAGCCCCCACCGGGCATCCTACGAGCAGTACTTC.

As for this clone: The junction does not match germline at one end; this may be a read error. This rearrangement joins TRBV7-9 to TRBJ2-7; the D call may be TRBD1 or TRBD2 (5 bases each). Germline V CDR1 and CDR2: SEHNR, FQNEAQ (reference sequence). CDR3 length: 15 residues. The CDR3 loop reads CASSFEQGERTGALF. CDR3 in DNA: TGTGCCAGCAGCTTTGAGCAGGGAGAGAGAACCGGGGCCCTTTTC.

The chain links TRBV6-5 to TRBJ2-1; D tentatively reads TRBD1 or TRBD2 (5 bases each). Trimming shortened V by 4 bases and J by 3 bases, and 10 bases separated the two germline ends. From germline, CDR1 is MNHEY and CDR2 SVGAGI. The CDR3 sequence is 14 residues long. The CDR3 is CASSWDRDYNEQFF. For the CDR3, the DNA is TGTGCCAGCAGTTGGGACCGGGACTACAATGAGCAGTTCTTC.

This sequence joins TRBV5-8 and TRBJ1-1; D may be TRBD1 (5 bases). V gave up 6 bases and J gave up 6 bases, with 12 bases separating them. In germline, CDR1 is SGHTS, CDR2 YDEGEE. This CDR3 is 12 amino acids long. The CDR3 here is CASINGGSEAFF. CDR3 in DNA: TGTGCCAGCATCAATGGGGGGTCTGAAGCTTTCTTT.